Following are 21 T cell receptor beta chains from one sample sequenced in a study of blood T cell repertoires in COVID-19. The protocol was immunoSEQ multiplex PCR, while the TCRdb copy is restricted to in-frame clones and leaves out a portion. The sample contains about 86,000 clones, roughly four fifths of which appear only once. Sequenced: peripheral blood. The receptors here all came from a woman older than 75 with acute or convalescent COVID-19.

This clone was found a few times. The genes are TRBV6-5 and TRBJ2-5; 12 nucleotides align to TRBD2. The CDR3 contains 14 residues. The junction had 2 bases not matched to a gene; V was cut back by 5 bases and J by 4 bases. Germline V lookup: CDR1 MNHEY, CDR2 SVGAGI. The CDR3 loop reads CASSRGLAGETQYF. CDR3 nucleotide sequence: TGTGCCAGCAGTCGGGGACTAGCGGGAGAGACCCAGTACTTC.

V and J are TRBV20-1 and TRBJ2-7; D gene ambiguous. The length of the CDR3 is 11 residues. Germline V lookup: CDR1 DFQATT, CDR2 SNEGSKA (reference sequence). The germline V and J ends were trimmed by 4 bases and 9 bases, with 13 bases remaining between them. The CDR3 spells CSATEDTRQYF. Here the CDR3 DNA reads TGCAGTGCTACCGAGGATACGAGGCAGTACTTC.

The chain recombines TRBV10-3 with TRBJ1-2; D unresolved. Trimming pared 0 bases from V and 4 bases from J, leaving 9 bases between. The CDR3 spans 14 residues. Germline V gene data show CDR1 as ENHRY and CDR2 as SYGVKD. The CDR3 sequence: CAISESISLYGYTF. CDR3 DNA: TGTGCCATCAGTGAGTCGATTAGCCTCTATGGCTACACCTTC.

Notes on this clone: This CDR3 is also generated by other DNA sequences in the sample. The V gene is TRBV6-5, the J gene TRBJ1-1, with 7 nucleotides matching TRBD1. The CDR3 loop spans 13 amino acids. Unmatched junction bases numbered 2, after V lost 6 bases and J lost 1 base. Germline CDR1 and CDR2: MNHEY and SVGAGI. In DNA form, the CDR3 reads TGTGCCAGCAGGCGACAGGGGAACACTGAAGCTTTCTTT. It yields the protein CASRRQGNTEAFF.

This sequence joins TRBV3-1 (or the pseudogene TRBV3-2) and TRBJ2-1; D is perhaps TRBD2 (5 bases). Trimming took 4 bases from V and 7 from J, leaving 11 bases between them. CDR1 and CDR2 (germline): LGHDT, YNNKEL (reference sequence). This CDR3 is built from 13 residues. The CDR3 reads CASSPRTGNEQFF. The CDR3, as DNA: TGTGCCAGCAGCCCTCGGACGGGGAATGAGCAGTTCTTC.

The chain uses TRBV9 and TRBJ2-1, with D possibly TRBD2 on 6 matching bases. Germline CDR1 and CDR2: SGDLS and YYNGEE. V shed 1 base and J shed 0 bases, with 11 bases lying between them. CDR3 length: 16 residues. The chain's CDR3 is CASSVTSHISYNEQFF. As DNA, the CDR3 is TGTGCCAGCAGCGTAACTAGCCACATCTCCTACAATGAGCAGTTCTTC.

This chain joins TRBV9 and TRBJ1-2; D not certain. There are 15 residues in the CDR3. V was shortened by 0 bases and J by 3 bases, with 12 bases between the two germline ends. CDR1 and CDR2 from the germline V gene are SGDLS and YYNGEE. CDR3 nucleotide sequence: TGTGCCAGCAGCGTAGATCCGGGGTCCGACTATGGCTACACCTTC. Translated: CASSVDPGSDYGYTF.

This clone was observed a handful of times. The chain is built from TRBV7-2 and TRBJ2-7; possibly TRBD2 for D (5 bases). Per germline, CDR1 SGHTA and CDR2 FQGNSA. The CDR3 has 14 amino acids. V was shortened by 1 base and J by 3 bases, with 10 bases between the two germline ends. The CDR3 loop is CASSLGGSGYEQYF. The CDR3 region has the DNA TGTGCCAGCAGCTTAGGAGGGTCCGGCTACGAGCAGTACTTC.

This rearrangement joins TRBV5-1 to TRBJ1-3; D is perhaps TRBD1 (6 bases). Trimming left V 0 bases short and J 4 bases short, with 8 bases between. The CDR3 covers 14 residues. Germline V CDR1 and CDR2: SGHRS, YFSETQ. This CDR3 reads CASSLAGTGNTIYF. DNA for the CDR3: TGCGCCAGCAGCTTGGCCGGGACAGGAAACACCATATATTTT.

The chain has TRBV18 and TRBJ2-1; D might be TRBD2 (5 bases). This CDR3 spans 19 amino acids. V lost 0 bases and J 2 bases, leaving 20 bases between the germline ends. CDR1 and CDR2 from the germline V gene are KGHSH and LQKENI. The CDR3: CASSPPPSEGEAAYNEQFF. In DNA form, the CDR3 reads TGTGCCAGCTCACCACCGCCTAGTGAGGGAGAAGCGGCCTACAATGAGCAGTTCTTC. Based on the CDR3 plus reference TRBV18 and TRBJ2-1, the full variable domain is NAGVMQNPRHLVRRRGQEARLRCSPMKGHSHVYWYRQLPEEGLKFMVYLQKENIIDESGMPKERFSAEFPKEGPSILRIQQVVRGDSAAYFCASSPPPSEGEAAYNEQFFGPGTRLTVL.

This CDR3 is CASSRDSGFGDGYTF. The CDR3 region has the DNA TGCGCCAGCAGCCGGGACAGTGGCTTCGGGGATGGCTACACCTTC. The chain links TRBV5-1 to TRBJ1-2; 7 positions agree with TRBD1. The CDR3 has 15 residues. The V gene's germline CDR1 is SGHRS and CDR2 YFSETQ. Trimming cost V 4 bases and J 6 bases; bases outside gene matches: 12.

The chain's CDR3 is CASSLTLGQGNYGYTF. CDR3 coding DNA: TGTGCCAGCAGCTTAACCTTAGGACAGGGGAACTATGGCTACACCTTC. The chain couples TRBV7-9 to TRBJ1-2, with 9 nucleotides matching TRBD1. In germline, CDR1 is SEHNR, CDR2 FQNEAQ (reference sequence). The V and J ends lost 2 bases and 2 bases, in that order; junction bases with no gene match: 6. This CDR3 has 16 residues.

V is TRBV5-6 and J is TRBJ2-5; D may be TRBD1 (5 bases). Germline V gene lookup returns CDR1 SGHDT and CDR2 YYEEEE. The V gene lost 8 bases and the J gene lost 0 bases, with 11 bases spanning the gap. The CDR3 has 13 residues. CDR3 nucleotides: TGTGCCAGTCGCTTCAGGGACCAAGAGACCCAGTACTTC. As protein: CASRFRDQETQYF.

The chain carries TRBV5-1 and TRBJ1-2; TRBD1 agrees at 8 bases. V shed 6 bases, J shed 4 bases, and the junction held 8 bases outside the gene matches. Germline CDR1 SGHRS, CDR2 YFSETQ. The CDR3 consists of 14 residues. CDR3 region: CASNPGGQGYGYTF. CDR3 bases: TGCGCCAGCAATCCCGGAGGACAGGGCTATGGCTACACCTTC.

V usage is TRBV3-1 (or the pseudogene TRBV3-2) and J usage is TRBJ1-1, with a possible D match to TRBD1 (6 bases). The germline V gene encodes CDR1 LGHDT and CDR2 YNNKEL (reference sequence). The CDR3 consists of 16 residues. The ends were cut back, 1 base at V and 5 bases at J, with 17 bases in the middle. In DNA, the CDR3 is TGTGCCAGCAGCCAAGGCTTAAGCACAGGGTGGACTGAAGCTTTCTTT. This encodes CASSQGLSTGWTEAFF.

V and J are TRBV9 and TRBJ2-7, with D maybe TRBD2 (6 bases). Germline values: CDR1 SGDLS, CDR2 YYNGEE. The ends were cut back, 0 bases at V and 4 bases at J, with 14 bases in the middle. The CDR3 is 15 amino acids. The CDR3 DNA sequence: TGTGCCAGCAGCGTAGGTCGGGCGGGATGGTACGAGCAGTACTTC. As protein: CASSVGRAGWYEQYF.

This chain links TRBV5-1 with TRBJ2-1; D perhaps matches TRBD2 (6 bases). Trimming pared 4 bases from V and 5 bases from J, leaving 25 bases between. This CDR3 contains 18 residues. The germline gives CDR1 SGHRS, CDR2 YFSETQ. For the CDR3, the DNA is TGCGCCAGCAGCCAAGCGGGTCCCGTAGATTATCTAAACAATGAGCAGTTCTTC. Protein product: CASSQAGPVDYLNNEQFF.

The chain links TRBV5-4 to TRBJ1-2; 7 bases match TRBD1. J was trimmed by 8 bases and V by 0 bases; bases with no gene match: 4. The CDR3 spans 13 residues. CDR1 and CDR2 from the germline V gene are SGHNT and YYREEE (reference sequence). The CDR3 DNA is TGTGCCAGCAGCTTGGAGACAGGGTACGGCTACACCTTC. The encoded protein is CASSLETGYGYTF. Looking up the rest from reference TRBV5-4 and TRBJ1-2 gives the full variable domain: ETGVTQSPTHLIKTRGQQVTLRCSSQSGHNTVSWYQQALGQGPQFIFQYYREEENGRGNFPPRFSGLQFPNYSSELNVNALELDDSALYLCASSLETGYGYTFGSGTRLTVV.

This sequence joins TRBV6-5 and TRBJ2-7; TRBD1 might be the D (6 bases). The V end was cut by 0 bases, the J end by 7 bases, with 13 bases between. Germline CDR1 is MNHEY and CDR2 is SVGAGI. This CDR3 region has 14 residues. The CDR3 coding sequence is TGTGCCAGCAGTTACTCACAGGGTTTAGGGGAGCAGTACTTC. It translates to CASSYSQGLGEQYF.

The V and J genes are TRBV10-3 and TRBJ1-6; 7 positions agree with TRBD1. The ends lost 10 bases at V and 17 bases at J; junction bases unmatched: 20. The CDR3 length is 14 residues. Germline lookup yields CDR1 ENHRY and CDR2 SYGVKD. Here the CDR3 reads CASRNRDRYTKIHF. The CDR3 nucleotides are TGTGCCAGCAGGAACCGGGACAGATACACGAAAATCCACTTT.

This clone was counted between two and nine times. The chain recombines TRBV19 with TRBJ1-5; TRBD1 is a possible D gene (6 bases). V lost 3 bases and J lost 5, with 17 bases in between. The CDR3 runs 16 residues. CDR1 and CDR2 from the germline V gene are LNHDA and SQIVND (reference sequence). The CDR3 DNA reads as TGTGCCAGTAGTATTTACCCTACAGGGATCGATCAGCCCCAGCATTTT. Translating gives CASSIYPTGIDQPQHF.